This T cell receptor beta chain was sequenced during a study of cytomegalovirus exposure and HLA in healthy donors. With respect to this clone: The antigen is undetermined.

Study-wide findings and caveats: Presence/absence analysis assumed near-uniform sequencing depth across donors. In vitro work confirmed that a few CMV-associated chains recognize CMV antigens. Likely technical artifact: a cluster of highly shared sequence variants.

Germline V gives CDR1 LNHDA, CDR2 SQIVND (reference sequence). This CDR3 spans 16 amino acids. V dropped 5 bases and J dropped 3; count of bases not matched to a gene: 8. The PCR employed 60 Vbeta primers together with 13 Jbeta primers. Clones were read by immunoSEQ multiplex PCR, and TCRdb kept only the in-frame ones, dropping some. Of 95,000 to 150,000 clones listed, around 80% are singletons. The rearrangement links TRBV19 to TRBJ2-2; 8 bases fit TRBD1. This TCR was recovered from a man aged 25 to 45 in good health and CMV-seronegative. The sample taken for sequencing was PBMCs. CDR3 amino acids: CASSGDWTGYTGELFF. CDR3 in DNA: TGTGCCAGTAGTGGGGACTGGACAGGGTACACCGGGGAGCTGTTTTTT.